This is a list of T cell receptor beta chains from one sample in a study of cytomegalovirus exposure and HLA in healthy donors. TCRdb keeps only in-frame clones here, not all; method: immunoSEQ multiplex PCR. Its listing shows approximately 68,000 clones. The sample comprised PBMCs. These receptors all stem from a female donor in good health and CMV-seropositive. The CDR3 runs from the conserved cysteine through the conserved F or W. The order of the fields is D gene, J gene, V gene, CDR3 DNA, CDR3 protein. The D gene is left open where the match is weak.

NA,TRBJ2-5,TRBV27,TGTGCCAGCAGTCTTAGTAGAGCTCAAGAGACCCAGTACTTC,CASSLSRAQETQYF
NA,TRBJ2-5,TRBV11-3,TGTGCCAGCAGCCGCTTAGAGGCAGAGACCCAGTACTTC,CASSRLEAETQYF
TRBD2,TRBJ2-3,TRBV5-1,TGCGCCAGCAGCTTGGAGCCTAGCGGGGGGCCCTCCTCTGGCACAGATACGCAGTATTTT,CASSLEPSGGPSSGTDTQYF
TRBD2,TRBJ2-5,TRBV7-9,TGTGCCAGCAGCCCGCGGGGGGGCGTAGTAAAAGAGACCCAGTACTTC,CASSPRGGVVKETQYF
TRBD2,TRBJ2-3,TRBV6-6,TGTGCCAGCAGTTCCGAGACTAGCATTACGCAGTATTTT,CASSSETSITQYF
TRBD1,TRBJ2-1,TRBV7-9,TGTGCCAGCAGAACCGGGACAGGGGCCCACAATGAGCAGTTCTTC,CASRTGTGAHNEQFF
TRBD1,TRBJ2-7,TRBV18,TGTGCCAGCTCACCCCAGGGGGCGGACTACGAGCAGTACTTC,CASSPQGADYEQYF
NA,TRBJ2-5,TRBV30,TGTGCCTGGAGTGTACAGTCAGGCCAAGAGACCCAGTACTTC,CAWSVQSGQETQYF
TRBD2,TRBJ2-7,TRBV19,TGTGCCAGTAGTATTGGACTAGCGGGATCGCGGTACTTC,CASSIGLAGSRYF
TRBD2,TRBJ2-7,TRBV30,TGTGCCTGGAGTGTCGGGAGGCCCTACGAGCAGTACTTC,CAWSVGRPYEQYF
NA,TRBJ2-3,TRBV7-8,TGTGCTTCTAGGTTCAGCGAGACAGAGCCTGAGGACACAGATACGCAGTATTTT,CASRFSETEPEDTDTQYF
TRBD2,TRBJ2-1,TRBV28,TGTGCCAGCAGTCTCGGACTAGTCTACAATGAGCAGTTCTTC,CASSLGLVYNEQFF
TRBD1,TRBJ2-7,TRBV29-1,TGCAGCGTCGTGACAGGGGTCAACTACGAGCAGTACTTC,CSVVTGVNYEQYF
TRBD2,TRBJ2-2,TRBV7-9,TGTGCCAGCAGCCCAGGGACTAGCGGGAGGTCAGGCACCGGGGAGCTGTTTTTT,CASSPGTSGRSGTGELFF
NA,TRBJ1-1,TRBV7-9,TGTGCCAGCAGCCCGCCCGGGCCCGGGGGGACTGAAGCTTTCTTT,CASSPPGPGGTEAFF
TRBD1,TRBJ2-4,TRBV4-3,TGCGCCAGCAGCCAAGAACAGGGGGTCAAAAACATTCAGTACTTC,CASSQEQGVKNIQYF
NA,TRBJ1-2,TRBV5-6,TGTGCCAGCACCCCGACGGGGGGCGGCTATGGCTACACCTTC,CASTPTGGGYGYTF
NA,TRBJ2-2,TRBV29-1,TGCAGCGTTGATGCGCGGAACACCGGGGAGCTGTTTTTT,CSVDARNTGELFF
TRBD2,TRBJ2-7,TRBV27,TGTGCCAGCAGTTTATGGCTAGCGGGGGGTCACGAGCAGTACTTC,CASSLWLAGGHEQYF
NA,TRBJ1-1,TRBV6-5,TGTGCCAGCAGTTACTCGCTGAACGGGGGCACTGAAGCTTTCTTT,CASSYSLNGGTEAFF
NA,TRBJ1-2,TRBV19,TGTGCCAGTAGTATGGGGCGCGTGGTGGGCTACACCTTC,CASSMGRVVGYTF
NA,TRBJ1-2,TRBV7-9,TGTGCCAGCAGCCAGAGGTCTAACTATGGCTACACCTTC,CASSQRSNYGYTF
NA,TRBJ2-3,TRBV9,TGTGCCAGCAGCGTAGATTCTAGCTGGGATACGCAGTATTTT,CASSVDSSWDTQYF
NA,TRBJ1-1,TRBV7-3,TGTGCCAGCAGCTCCAACGCAGGGAACACTGAAGCTTTCTTT,CASSSNAGNTEAFF
TRBD1,TRBJ1-4,TRBV30,TGTGCCTTCGCGGGACAGCCGAATGAAAAACTGTTTTTT,CAFAGQPNEKLFF
NA,TRBJ1-1,TRBV28,TGTGCCAGCAGTTTACTGGGAGCCGGCGGGCGGGCTTTCTTT,CASSLLGAGGRAFF
TRBD2,TRBJ2-5,TRBV2,TGTGCCAGCAGGCGGGAGGTAGGGGAGACCCAGTACTTC,CASRREVGETQYF
NA,TRBJ2-4,TRBV19,TGTGCCAGTAGCCGGGGATTTGGAGACATTCAGTACTTC,CASSRGFGDIQYF
TRBD1,TRBJ1-6,TRBV5-1,TGCGCCAGCAGCTTGGGCGAGCAGGGGGCATCACCCCTCCACTTT,CASSLGEQGASPLHF
TRBD1,TRBJ1-1,TRBV27,TGTGCCAGCAGCTCCGACAGGGGCACTGAAGCTTTCTTT,CASSSDRGTEAFF
TRBD1,TRBJ1-5,TRBV28,TGTGCCAGCAGCAAGAGTCCATCTGGGACAGGGTTGCGGCAGCCCCAGCATTTT,CASSKSPSGTGLRQPQHF
TRBD1,TRBJ1-4,TRBV27,TGTGCCAGCCGACAGGGCCTTGCAACTAATGAAAAACTGTTTTTT,CASRQGLATNEKLFF
NA,TRBJ2-1,TRBV30,TGTGCCTGGAGGGGGGCCGGGTACAATGAGCAGTTCTTC,CAWRGAGYNEQFF
TRBD2,TRBJ2-7,TRBV6-5,TGTGCCAGCAGTTCCCCCTCAACTAGCGGGGGCTACGAGCAGTACTTC,CASSSPSTSGGYEQYF
NA,TRBJ1-2,TRBV4-2,TGTGCCAGCAGCCCTACAGGGAACGCAAAGGGCTACACCTTC,CASSPTGNAKGYTF
TRBD1,TRBJ1-1,TRBV30,TGTGCCTGGAGGGGACAGGGGAGATCCACTGAAGCTTTCTTT,CAWRGQGRSTEAFF
NA,TRBJ2-1,TRBV9,TGTGCCAGCAGCGTAGGAAGCCCAAAGATCAATGAGCAGTTCTTC,CASSVGSPKINEQFF
NA,TRBJ1-1,TRBV9,TGTGCCAGCAGCGCGACAGAGAACACTGAAGCTTTCTTT,CASSATENTEAFF
NA,TRBJ2-7,TRBV30,TGTGCCTGGAGTGTACAAAGAGGACAGTACTTC,CAWSVQRGQYF
TRBD2,TRBJ2-2,TRBV7-2,TGTGCCAGCAGTAGTAGCGGGGGGCTGAACACCGGGGAGCTGTTTTTT,CASSSSGGLNTGELFF
TRBD1,TRBJ1-2,TRBV27,TGTGCCAGCAGTCTGACAGGGATCTATGGCTACACCTTC,CASSLTGIYGYTF
TRBD1,TRBJ1-5,TRBV19,TGTGCCAGTAGTATATTCGGGACAGGGTTCAATCAGCCCCAGCATTTT,CASSIFGTGFNQPQHF
TRBD2,TRBJ2-1,TRBV7-2,TGTGCCAGCAGCTTAGTAGCGGGAGACTACAATGAGCAGTTCTTC,CASSLVAGDYNEQFF
NA,TRBJ1-4,TRBV6-1,TGTGCCAGCAGTGAGACGGGGATACGGGAAAAACTGTTTTTT,CASSETGIREKLFF
NA,TRBJ1-1,TRBV9,TGTGCCAGCAGCGTAGTCATGAGTAACACTGAAGCTTTCTTT,CASSVVMSNTEAFF
NA,TRBJ2-1,TRBV5-1,TGCGCCAGCAGCTTGGACCCAGATACGGGTGAGCAGTTCTTC,CASSLDPDTGEQFF
TRBD1,TRBJ2-7,TRBV7-2,TGTGCCAGCAGCTTAGCCTCTGCCGGGACAGGCCTCTACGAGCAGTACTTC,CASSLASAGTGLYEQYF
NA,TRBJ2-7,TRBV6-5,TGTGCCAGCAGTTACGGAACAGGGCGCGAGCAGTACTTC,CASSYGTGREQYF
NA,TRBJ2-4,TRBV28,TGTGCCAGCAGCGAAAGGGGGGGGATGAGGTACATTCAGTACTTC,CASSERGGMRYIQYF
TRBD2,TRBJ2-3,TRBV7-8,TGTGCCAGCAGCCAAACTAGCGGCCCAGATACGCAGTATTTT,CASSQTSGPDTQYF